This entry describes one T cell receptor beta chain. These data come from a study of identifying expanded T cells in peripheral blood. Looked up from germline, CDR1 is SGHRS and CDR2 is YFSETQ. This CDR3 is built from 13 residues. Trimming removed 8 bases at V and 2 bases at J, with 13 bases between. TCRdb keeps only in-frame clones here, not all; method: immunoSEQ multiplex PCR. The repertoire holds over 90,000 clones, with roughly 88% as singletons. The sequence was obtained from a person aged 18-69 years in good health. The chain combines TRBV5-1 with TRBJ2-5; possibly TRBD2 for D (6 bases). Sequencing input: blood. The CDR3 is CASTLGGQETQYF. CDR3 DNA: TGCGCCAGTACTTTGGGGGGACAAGAGACCCAGTACTTC.